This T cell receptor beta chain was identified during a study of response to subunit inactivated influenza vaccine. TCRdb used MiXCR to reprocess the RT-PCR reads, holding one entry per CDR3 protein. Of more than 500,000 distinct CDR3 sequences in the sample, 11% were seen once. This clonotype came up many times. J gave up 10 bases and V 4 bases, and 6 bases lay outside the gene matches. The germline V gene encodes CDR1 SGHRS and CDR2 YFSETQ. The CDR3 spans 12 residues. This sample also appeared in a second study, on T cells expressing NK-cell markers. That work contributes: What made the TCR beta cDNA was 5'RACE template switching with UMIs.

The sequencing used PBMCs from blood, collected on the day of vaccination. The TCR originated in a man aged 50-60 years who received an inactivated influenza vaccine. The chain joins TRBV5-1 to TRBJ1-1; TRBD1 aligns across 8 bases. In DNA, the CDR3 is TGCGCCAGCAGCCTAGGACAGGGTCGAGCTTTCTTT. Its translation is CASSLGQGRAFF.